Included here is one TCR beta chain sequence, with context. The data originate from a study of blood T cell repertoires in COVID-19. Unmatched junction bases numbered 9, after V lost 4 bases and J lost 6 bases. Germline CDR1 and CDR2: GTSNPN and SVGIG (reference sequence). The CDR3 sequence is 14 residues long. The repertoire was sequenced with immunoSEQ multiplex PCR; TCRdb's copy has only in-frame clones and lacks some. In the table there are roughly 280,000 clones, approximately 86% of which are singletons. V is TRBV30 and J is TRBJ1-5, with 7 bases matching TRBD1. This TCR came from a woman aged 60-75 years with COVID-19, enrolled during active disease. The sample comprised peripheral blood. CDR3 sequence: CAWNNRGGSQPQHF. The CDR3 DNA reads as TGTGCCTGGAATAACAGGGGAGGAAGTCAGCCCCAGCATTTT.